A single TCR beta chain is shown here with its context. Germline V lookup: CDR1 SGHKS, CDR2 YYEKEE (reference sequence). The length of the CDR3 is 13 residues. V shed 3 bases, J shed 4 bases, and the junction held 3 bases outside the gene matches. The data stem from a study of blood T cell repertoires in COVID-19. In the study overall: Sample material is recorded as cDNA or gDNA derived from T cells, B-cell-depleted T cells, or PBMCs.

In the authors' methods: Amplifying reference gene primers gave estimates of nucleated cell counts. Here immunoSEQ multiplex PCR was the method, and the copy in TCRdb shows in-frame clones only, minus some. V and J calls and clone size are copied from that table; D and trimming were computed from the DNA. Here the sample spans more than 150,000 clones, roughly 90% being singletons. The sequence derives from a man between 35 and 55 years old with acute or convalescent COVID-19. Material for sequencing was peripheral blood. The chain uses TRBV5-5 and TRBJ2-5, with TRBD1 identical over 7 bases. The CDR3 bases are TGTGCCAGCAGCTATCAGGGGGTAGAGACCCAGTACTTC. This gives the protein CASSYQGVETQYF.